These 4 T cell receptor beta chains came from one sample sequenced in a study of blood T cells in healthy people across ages. PCR was performed a second time for about 6 to 12 cycles using a sample-barcoded 5' primer and a J-beta primer mix. TCRdb analysed the 5' RACE reads with MiXCR anew, one entry per CDR3 protein. In the table there are approximately 1,000,000 distinct CDR3 sequences, roughly two fifths of which are singletons. Sequencing was carried out using blood. The receptors originated from a young man in good health.

This chain links TRBV5-1 with TRBJ2-5, with 11 nucleotides matching TRBD2. Germline V lookup: CDR1 SGHRS, CDR2 YFSETQ. The CDR3 runs to 15 residues. Losses at the gene ends were 2 bases for V and 3 bases for J; bases not matched to a gene: 3. This CDR3 reads CASSLLAGEEETQYF. The CDR3 DNA sequence: TGCGCCAGCAGCTTACTAGCGGGGGAGGAAGAGACCCAGTACTTC. The whole variable domain, remainder taken from reference TRBV5-1 and TRBJ2-5, is KAGVTQTPRYLIKTRGQQVTLSCSPISGHRSVSWYQQTPGQGLQFLFEYFSETQRNKGNFPGRFSGRQFSNSRSEMNVSTLELGDSALYLCASSLLAGEEETQYFGPGTRLLVL.

V is TRBV6-6 and J is TRBJ1-1; D is unclear. The germline V gene encodes CDR1 MNHNY and CDR2 SVGAGI (reference sequence). Trimming left V 2 bases short and J 3 bases short, with 7 bases between. The CDR3 consists of 13 residues. CDR3 sequence reads: CASSYQDDTEAFF. The CDR3 DNA sequence: TGTGCCAGCAGTTACCAGGACGACACTGAAGCTTTCTTT.

The V and J genes are TRBV29-1 and TRBJ1-1; D is possibly TRBD1 (5 bases). Germline lookup yields CDR1 SQVTM and CDR2 ANQGSEA. The CDR3 runs 13 residues. V shed 3 bases and J shed 5 bases, with 13 bases lying between them. CDR3 nucleotide sequence: TGCAGCGTTGACAGGGCACGAAAGACTGAAGCTTTCTTT. It codes for CSVDRARKTEAFF. Based on the CDR3 plus reference TRBV29-1 and TRBJ1-1, the full variable domain is SAVISQKPSRDICQRGTSLTIQCQVDSQVTMMFWYRQQPGQSLTLIATANQGSEATYESGFVIDKFPISRPNLTFSTLTVSNMSPEDSSIYLCSVDRARKTEAFFGQGTRLTVV.

At least ten counts were recorded for this clonotype. The J gene is TRBJ2-3, the V gene TRBV29-1; D may be TRBD1 (6 bases). V dropped 5 bases and J dropped 6 bases, with 15 bases sitting between them. This CDR3 is 13 amino acids long. The germline CDR1 and CDR2 sequences are SQVTM and ANQGSEA. The DNA of the CDR3 is TGCAGCGTTAGGACAGTTCTGAGGGATACGCAGTATTTT. Residues: CSVRTVLRDTQYF.